The next 7 T cell receptor beta chains were all read from a single sample in a study of T-cell reconstitution after alpha-beta-depleted transplantation in children. Preparing the TCRbeta library involved the use of unique molecular identifiers. TCRdb ran MiXCR on the PCR reads and lists one entry per CDR3 protein. The sample lists some 600,000 distinct CDR3 sequences, 10% to 15% seen once, with about 2% in the top ten. This material consisted of PBMCs, mostly from graft donor cells, taken 360 days after TCRalphabeta/CD19-depleted stem cell transplant. These receptor sequences come from a male patient aged 10 to 17 who had a stem cell transplant for acute myeloid leukemia, so the T cells may come from the graft donor.

This clonotype has at least ten counts. The gene calls are TRBV5-1 and TRBJ2-1; 14 nucleotides match TRBD2. The CDR3 spans 17 residues. V was pared by 4 bases and J by 7 bases, with 10 bases of the junction left unmatched. Germline lookup yields CDR1 SGHRS and CDR2 YFSETQ. The CDR3, as DNA: TGCGCCAGCAGCCCCCGGACTAGCGGGAGGACCAGGAATGAGCAGTTCTTC. It is translated as CASSPRTSGRTRNEQFF.

This clonotype turned up a few times. This chain joins TRBV29-1 and TRBJ2-7, with D possibly being TRBD1 (5 bases). Germline V CDR1 and CDR2: SQVTM, ANQGSEA. The germline V and J ends were trimmed by 5 bases and 5 bases, with 16 bases remaining between them. This CDR3 comprises 13 residues. The CDR3 reads CSVKGVLGHEQYF. CDR3 bases: TGCAGCGTTAAAGGGGTTTTAGGCCACGAGCAGTACTTC.

This chain joins TRBV28 and TRBJ2-7; 8 positions agree with TRBD1. There are 13 residues in the CDR3. Germline lookup yields CDR1 MDHEN and CDR2 SYDVKM. With 6 bases clipped from V and 5 bases from J, the junction kept 6 bases outside the gene matches. The CDR3 coding sequence is TGTGCCAGCAGCTACCAGGGGGCCCACGAGCAGTACTTC. This gives the protein CASSYQGAHEQYF.

This clonotype was detected many times. This chain joins TRBV29-1 and TRBJ1-1; 8 bases map to TRBD1. The CDR3 is 11 amino acids. The germline gives CDR1 SQVTM, CDR2 ANQGSEA. V was pared by 6 bases and J by 7 bases, with 4 bases of the junction left unmatched. The CDR3 region is CSVGTGHEAFF. As DNA, the CDR3 is TGCAGCGTGGGGACAGGCCATGAAGCTTTCTTT.

The DNA for the CDR3 is TGTGCCAGCAGTTTCAGTGGGGACTATGGCTACACCTTC. This sequence encodes CASSFSGDYGYTF. The V and J genes are TRBV28 and TRBJ1-2; no definite D call. CDR1 is MDHEN and CDR2 is SYDVKM in the germline V gene. CDR3 size: 13 residues. V was cut by 3 bases and J by 3 bases, with 8 bases left in between.

The gene calls are TRBV5-1 and TRBJ2-3; 9 bases align to TRBD1. Germline trimming cut 0 bases from V and 3 bases from J; bases unmatched to any gene: 23. The length of the CDR3 is 22 residues. The germline CDR1 and CDR2 sequences are SGHRS and YFSETQ. The CDR3 DNA reads as TGCGCCAGCAGCTTGGCGCAGACGCTCCGGGACAGGGCTGTTTTAGGAACAGATACGCAGTATTTT. Translating gives CASSLAQTLRDRAVLGTDTQYF.

Only a few counts were recorded for this clonotype. The gene calls are TRBV20-1 and TRBJ2-1; D gene unclear. Trimming left V 0 bases short and J 4 bases short, with 7 bases between. This CDR3 comprises 13 residues. Germline V gene sequence: CDR1 DFQATT, CDR2 SNEGSKA (reference sequence). Here the CDR3 reads CSARDTRYNEQFF. CDR3 DNA sequence: TGCAGTGCTAGAGATACAAGATACAATGAGCAGTTCTTC.